Reported below is one TCR beta chain. Amplification used two nested PCRs: roughly 16 cycles, then 8 to 10 cycles, on TCRalpha/TCRbeta cDNA. TCRdb reprocessed the 5' RACE reads and stores each CDR3 protein as one record, lacking DNA. The sample totals 440,000 or so distinct CDR3 sequences. This entry belongs to a study of monozygotic twins with inflammatory bowel disease. The sequencing sample was made of blood. The receptor's source is a human donor with ulcerative colitis or Crohn's disease, or a healthy co-twin of an affected twin (not recorded which).

The CDR3 here is CASSLGLASGELFF. V usage is TRBV6-6 and J usage is TRBJ2-2; TCRdb selects TRBD2, and the lack of DNA leaves this call unchecked. CDR3 size: 14 residues. Germline V gene lookup returns CDR1 MNHNY and CDR2 SVGAGI (reference sequence).